This T cell receptor beta chain was obtained from a study of CD8+CD57+ T cells in acquired aplastic anemia. Genomic DNA served as template for TCR beta VDJ and CDR3 profiling. TCRdb re-called the reads with MiXCR, one entry per CDR3 protein. The data hold about 190,000 distinct CDR3 sequences, with roughly 56% observed a single time. Trimming took off 1 base at V and 14 bases at J, with 6 bases between the two ends. The CDR3 covers 11 residues. Germline loops: CDR1 SGHVS, CDR2 FNYEAQ. This chain links TRBV7-6 with TRBJ1-6; D gene ambiguous. The sequence came from a human donor in good health, serving as a control. The specimen was sorted CD4+, CD8+, or CD8+CD57+ T cells (not recorded which) from PBMCs. The CDR3 protein is CASSLGETLHF. The CDR3 bases are TGTGCCAGCAGCTTAGGGGAGACCCTCCACTTT.